Listed below are T cell receptor beta chains from one sample, sequenced in a study of blood T cell repertoires in COVID-19. Repertoires were generated with immunoSEQ multiplex PCR, while TCRdb's copy carries only in-frame clones and drops some. The table has fewer than 450,000 clones, 88% seen once. The material sequenced was PBMCs or T cells enriched from blood (not recorded which). The receptors shown here come from a woman in her late teens or twenties who had recovered from COVID-19. Both conserved end residues are part of each CDR3. The D gene is left open where the match is weak. Clone size is shown for a subset of rows, as once, few, many or a class of expanded clone.

v_gene,j_gene,d_gene,abundance,CDR3aa,CDR3nt
TRBV30,TRBJ2-3,-,-,CAWSASDTDTQYF,TGTGCCTGGAGTGCTAGTGACACAGATACGCAGTATTTT
TRBV30,TRBJ2-2,TRBD2,once,CAWSRTSSNTGELFF,TGTGCCTGGAGCAGGACTAGCTCGAACACCGGGGAGCTGTTTTTT
TRBV5-1,TRBJ1-3,-,-,CASSYGSSSGNTIYF,TGCGCCAGCAGCTACGGGTCTTCCTCTGGAAACACCATATATTTT
TRBV7-9,TRBJ1-2,-,-,CASSPTLSGSGYTF,TGTGCCAGCAGCCCCACATTATCGGGGAGCGGCTACACCTTC
TRBV6-4,TRBJ1-1,-,-,CASSDPPPKEPEAFF,TGTGCCAGCAGTGACCCCCCGCCCAAAGAGCCTGAAGCTTTCTTT
TRBV27,TRBJ2-5,-,once,CASSLSWTEETQYF,TGTGCCAGCAGTTTATCGTGGACAGAAGAGACCCAGTACTTC
TRBV27,TRBJ2-7,-,few,CASSLSAGASYEQYF,TGTGCCAGCAGTTTATCGGCAGGGGCCTCCTACGAGCAGTACTTC
TRBV27,TRBJ2-7,TRBD2,once,CASSLSGTSINEQYF,TGTGCCAGCAGTTTAAGTGGGACTAGCATCAACGAGCAGTACTTC
TRBV6-6,TRBJ2-7,TRBD1,-,CASQTPGTGLNEQYF,TGTGCCAGTCAAACCCCCGGGACAGGGCTCAACGAGCAGTACTTC
TRBV10-3,TRBJ2-3,-,-,CAITRVLTDTQYF,TGTGCCATCACCAGGGTCCTCACAGATACGCAGTATTTT
TRBV7-8,TRBJ1-1,TRBD1,-,CASSLAAGGGLEAFF,TGTGCCAGCAGCTTAGCGGCAGGGGGCGGATTGGAGGCTTTCTTT
TRBV11-2,TRBJ2-1,TRBD2,-,CASSLEAGGYFHEQFF,TGTGCCAGCAGCTTAGAAGCGGGGGGGTATTTCCATGAGCAGTTCTTC
TRBV6-5,TRBJ1-4,TRBD1,-,CASSYSGDRDNEKLFF,TGTGCCAGCAGTTACTCTGGGGACAGGGATAATGAAAAACTGTTTTTT
TRBV19,TRBJ1-2,-,-,CASSPLQTRGYTF,TGTGCCAGTAGTCCACTTCAGACGAGGGGCTACACCTTC
TRBV2,TRBJ1-1,-,-,CASRNTPRNTEAFF,TGTGCCAGCAGAAACACCCCTCGGAACACTGAAGCTTTCTTT
TRBV27,TRBJ2-7,-,-,CASSLSSDLPYEQYF,TGTGCCAGCAGTTTAAGTAGCGACCTCCCCTACGAGCAGTACTTC
TRBV19,TRBJ1-5,TRBD1,-,CASSRDRGLNQPQHF,TGTGCCAGTAGTCGGGACAGGGGCCTCAATCAGCCCCAGCATTTT
TRBV7-9,TRBJ1-3,TRBD1,-,CASSARTGGTGNTIYF,TGTGCCAGCAGCGCAAGGACAGGGGGAACTGGAAACACCATATATTTT
TRBV19,TRBJ2-2,TRBD2,-,CASTPGLAGGANTGELFF,TGTGCCAGTACCCCGGGACTAGCGGGGGGCGCGAACACCGGGGAGCTGTTTTTT
TRBV29-1,TRBJ1-2,-,-,CSVERRRNYGYTF,TGCAGCGTTGAAAGACGGCGGAACTATGGCTACACCTTC
TRBV18,TRBJ1-6,TRBD1,-,CASSAPGQATSPLHF,TGTGCCAGCTCAGCTCCGGGACAGGCAACCTCACCCCTCCACTTT
TRBV7-3,TRBJ2-2,TRBD2,-,CASSLPLAGAGTGELFF,TGTGCCAGCAGCCTCCCTTTAGCGGGGGCGGGCACCGGGGAGCTGTTTTTT
TRBV12-3/TRBV12-4,TRBJ1-4,TRBD1,-,CASHGQVNEKLFF,TGTGCCAGCCACGGACAGGTTAATGAAAAACTGTTTTTT
TRBV18,TRBJ2-2,-,-,CASSGGNTGELFF,TGTGCCAGCTCTGGCGGCAACACCGGGGAGCTGTTTTTT
TRBV28,TRBJ2-1,-,once,CASSQQSGPYNEQFF,TGTGCCAGCAGTCAACAGAGTGGCCCCTACAATGAGCAGTTCTTC
TRBV28,TRBJ2-3,-,-,CASSFRGATDTQYF,TGTGCCAGCAGTTTTCGGGGGGCAACAGATACGCAGTATTTT
TRBV30,TRBJ1-1,-,-,CAWSTQNTEAFF,TGTGCCTGGAGTACACAGAACACTGAAGCTTTCTTT
TRBV3-1/TRBV3-2,TRBJ1-2,TRBD1,-,CASSHSEGALGYTF,TGTGCCAGCAGTCACTCTGAGGGGGCGCTTGGCTACACCTTC
TRBV19,TRBJ1-1,-,-,CASSIFETGTTTEAFF,TGTGCCAGTAGTATATTTGAAACCGGGACAACAACCGAAGCTTTCTTT
TRBV10-1,TRBJ1-4,-,-,CASRTLSASTNEKLFF,TGCGCCAGCAGGACCCTCTCAGCGTCAACTAATGAAAAACTGTTTTTT
TRBV19,TRBJ1-1,-,-,CASRHLNTEAFF,TGTGCCAGCCGACACTTGAACACTGAAGCTTTCTTT
TRBV7-2,TRBJ1-6,TRBD1,-,CASSQNRGRGSPLHF,TGTGCCAGCAGCCAAAACAGGGGGCGCGGGTCACCCCTCCACTTT
TRBV4-3,TRBJ2-1,TRBD2,-,CASSPTSGGVGEQFF,TGCGCCAGCAGCCCTACTAGCGGGGGGGTCGGTGAGCAGTTCTTC
TRBV5-1,TRBJ1-6,-,-,CASSNRPAEDSPLHF,TGCGCCAGCAGCAACCGGCCGGCGGAGGATTCACCCCTCCACTTT
TRBV5-1,TRBJ1-5,-,-,CASSLGSGGQPQHF,TGCGCCAGCAGCCTGGGTAGTGGTGGTCAGCCCCAGCATTTT
TRBV9,TRBJ2-3,TRBD2,-,CASSVVGAGGPADTQYF,TGTGCCAGCAGCGTCGTAGGAGCGGGGGGGCCCGCAGATACGCAGTATTTT
TRBV5-6,TRBJ2-3,-,-,CASSSTDTQYF,TGTGCCAGCAGCTCTACAGATACGCAGTATTTT
TRBV5-1,TRBJ2-2,-,few,CASSLSTTNTGELFF,TGCGCCAGCAGCTTGTCGACTACGAACACCGGGGAGCTGTTTTTT
TRBV27,TRBJ2-5,TRBD1,-,CASKGTVQETQYF,TGTGCCAGCAAGGGGACAGTCCAAGAGACCCAGTACTTC
TRBV9,TRBJ1-2,TRBD1,-,CASSSTTGEGYGYTF,TGTGCCAGCAGCTCAACGACAGGGGAGGGCTATGGCTACACCTTC
TRBV2,TRBJ1-5,TRBD1,-,CASRDRGVRQPQHF,TGTGCCAGCAGAGACAGGGGCGTGCGACAGCCCCAGCATTTT
TRBV23-1,TRBJ2-7,TRBD1,-,CASSQGTDDFYEQYF,TGCGCCAGCAGTCAAGGGACAGATGATTTCTACGAGCAGTACTTC
TRBV5-4,TRBJ2-3,-,-,CASSGQIRRTDTQYF,TGTGCCAGCAGCGGGCAGATTCGCCGCACAGATACGCAGTATTTT
TRBV5-1,TRBJ2-7,-,-,CASSPGSLSYEQYF,TGCGCCAGCAGCCCCGGGTCTCTCTCCTACGAGCAGTACTTC
TRBV2,TRBJ1-5,TRBD1,-,CASRAGTGIRPQHF,TGTGCCAGCAGAGCCGGGACAGGTATCAGGCCCCAGCATTTT
TRBV5-4,TRBJ1-2,TRBD1,-,CASSPNDRGWGYTF,TGTGCCAGCAGCCCTAACGACAGGGGCTGGGGCTACACCTTC
TRBV27,TRBJ1-1,-,-,CASSPRPGVNTEAFF,TGTGCCAGCAGTCCCCGACCAGGGGTGAACACTGAAGCTTTCTTT
TRBV11-3,TRBJ2-2,TRBD2,-,CASSHVAGGTGELFF,TGTGCCAGCTCCCACGTAGCGGGGGGCACCGGGGAGCTGTTTTTT
TRBV29-1,TRBJ1-2,-,-,CSVYPPLGGQVYGYTF,TGCAGCGTTTACCCCCCTTTGGGAGGTCAGGTCTATGGCTACACCTTC
TRBV14,TRBJ1-5,-,-,CASSQGAGQPQHF,TGTGCCAGCAGCCAAGGGGCAGGGCAGCCCCAGCATTTT
TRBV19,TRBJ1-5,TRBD1,-,CASSKPGQGSGNQPQHF,TGTGCCAGTAGTAAACCGGGACAGGGGTCGGGCAATCAGCCCCAGCATTTT
TRBV29-1,TRBJ2-3,TRBD1,-,CSVEGTGEKDTQYF,TGCAGCGTTGAAGGGACAGGGGAGAAGGATACGCAGTATTTT
TRBV19,TRBJ2-7,-,-,CASSIVGQGSHEQYF,TGTGCCAGTAGTATAGTAGGCCAGGGGAGCCACGAGCAGTACTTC
TRBV25-1,TRBJ1-1,-,-,CASKGLGNTEAFF,TGTGCCAGCAAGGGGCTTGGGAACACTGAAGCTTTCTTT
TRBV27,TRBJ1-2,-,-,CASSSTPLVGNYTF,TGTGCCAGCAGTTCCACTCCCCTAGTCGGTAACTACACCTTC